This TCR beta chain was obtained from a study of chemoradiotherapy in HPV16-positive cancers. Study-level background: Candidate HPV-specific T-cell clones and common TCR motifs came from functional assays in two HPV16-positive patients. General study results and limits: Candidate HPV-specific clones and E7-related TCR motifs grew in tumor during treatment. The functional HPV-specific definition rests on just two HPV16-positive patients.

V lost 7 bases, J lost 3 bases, and 12 bases lay in between. The CDR3 consists of 14 residues. Sequencing was performed with immunoSEQ multiplex PCR; in TCRdb, only in-frame clones are kept and a portion is missing. The repertoire holds about 7,500 clones, with roughly 89% as singletons. Repertoires were sampled repeatedly during chemoradiotherapy. Concerning this clone: Its specificity is not known.

The chain joins TRBV23-1 to TRBJ1-4; D ambiguous. TRBV23-1 is identified as an open reading frame with a role that is uncertain. This sequence was found in a human donor with HPV-associated anogenital cancer. Sample collection was performed from a patient who underwent chemoradiotherapy. CDR3 residues: CASKAVGANEKLFF. CDR3 sequence (DNA): TGCGCCAGCAAGGCCGTGGGAGCTAATGAAAAACTGTTTTTT.